The rows below give T cell receptor beta chains drawn from one sample of a study of siplizumab effects on memory and regulatory T cells. Assay used: immunoSEQ multiplex PCR; TCRdb lists only in-frame clones, some missing. This sample carries about 26,000 clones, 84% of them seen once, and the ten largest clones take about 25%. Sequencing used memory CD4+ T cells sorted from blood. The receptors were gathered from a human donor in good health. Both conserved end residues are part of each CDR3. A D gene is named only where the DNA matches it firmly. Not every row has a clone size; where given, it reads once, few, many or a size class.

v_call: TRBV19
j_call: TRBJ2-5
clone_size: NA
d_call: NA
cdr3_nt: TGTGCCAGTAGTAATGGGGGCCAAGAGACCCAGTACTTC
cdr3_aa: CASSNGGQETQYF

v_call: TRBV11-1
j_call: TRBJ1-1
clone_size: NA
d_call: NA
cdr3_nt: TGTGCCAGCAGCTTTGTCAAGGATTACACTGAAGCTTTCTTT
cdr3_aa: CASSFVKDYTEAFF

v_call: TRBV9
j_call: TRBJ2-1
clone_size: NA
d_call: NA
cdr3_nt: TGTGCCAGCAGCAAATCTCGTCTCGAGCAGTTCTTC
cdr3_aa: CASSKSRLEQFF

v_call: TRBV14
j_call: TRBJ2-7
clone_size: NA
d_call: TRBD2
cdr3_nt: TGTGCCAGCAGCCAAGAAAGAACTAGCGGGAGCCACGAGCAGTACTTC
cdr3_aa: CASSQERTSGSHEQYF

v_call: TRBV9
j_call: TRBJ1-5
clone_size: few
d_call: NA
cdr3_nt: TGTGCCAGCAACAGGGATAGCAATCAGCCCCAGCATTTT
cdr3_aa: CASNRDSNQPQHF

v_call: TRBV9
j_call: TRBJ2-3
clone_size: NA
d_call: NA
cdr3_nt: TGTGCCAGCAGCGTAGCCGTGTCAGAACAGTATTTT
cdr3_aa: CASSVAVSEQYF

v_call: TRBV9
j_call: TRBJ2-3
clone_size: NA
d_call: TRBD1
cdr3_nt: TGTGCCAGCAGCCCTCTACAGGGGCCAACAGATACGCAGTATTTT
cdr3_aa: CASSPLQGPTDTQYF

v_call: TRBV7-8
j_call: TRBJ1-2
clone_size: NA
d_call: NA
cdr3_nt: TGTGCCAGCAGCTTAGTTCCGGGGCCCTCTGCCTATGGCTACACCTTC
cdr3_aa: CASSLVPGPSAYGYTF

v_call: TRBV5-1
j_call: TRBJ2-7
clone_size: NA
d_call: NA
cdr3_nt: TGCGCCAGCAGCCGCGGGGGACAGGAGTTCGGGGGCTACGAGCAGTACTTC
cdr3_aa: CASSRGGQEFGGYEQYF

v_call: TRBV4-3
j_call: TRBJ1-2
clone_size: NA
d_call: NA
cdr3_nt: TGCGCCAGCAGCCATGGCTATGGCTACACCTTC
cdr3_aa: CASSHGYGYTF

v_call: TRBV6-1
j_call: TRBJ2-5
clone_size: NA
d_call: NA
cdr3_nt: TGTGCCAGCGATGGGGGAGTGGGGACCCAGTACTTC
cdr3_aa: CASDGGVGTQYF

v_call: TRBV18
j_call: TRBJ1-4
clone_size: few
d_call: TRBD1
cdr3_nt: TGTGCCAGCTCACCTCAGGGGGTGAGTGAAAAACTGTTTTTT
cdr3_aa: CASSPQGVSEKLFF

v_call: TRBV2
j_call: TRBJ1-2
clone_size: NA
d_call: NA
cdr3_nt: TGTGCCAGCAGTGAGACAGGATATGGCTACACCTTC
cdr3_aa: CASSETGYGYTF

v_call: TRBV2
j_call: TRBJ1-2
clone_size: NA
d_call: TRBD1
cdr3_nt: TGTGCCAGCAGTGAGACAGGGTATGGCTACACCTTC
cdr3_aa: CASSETGYGYTF

v_call: TRBV19
j_call: TRBJ2-3
clone_size: NA
d_call: TRBD2
cdr3_nt: TGTGCCAGTAGTCGTTCAGGACTAGCGGGAGAGGGAGATACGCAGTATTTT
cdr3_aa: CASSRSGLAGEGDTQYF

v_call: TRBV19
j_call: TRBJ2-1
clone_size: NA
d_call: TRBD2
cdr3_nt: TGTGCCAGTCGGGCTAGCGGAGGGACCTACAATGAGCAGTTCTTC
cdr3_aa: CASRASGGTYNEQFF

v_call: TRBV9
j_call: TRBJ2-5
clone_size: NA
d_call: TRBD2
cdr3_nt: TGTGCCAGCAGCGTAGCTACAGGGCTAGCGGGAGGCGAGACCCAGTACTTC
cdr3_aa: CASSVATGLAGGETQYF

v_call: TRBV5-1
j_call: TRBJ2-7
clone_size: NA
d_call: TRBD1
cdr3_nt: TGCGCCAGCAGCACGACAGGGGCGTACGAGCAGTACTTC
cdr3_aa: CASSTTGAYEQYF

v_call: TRBV18
j_call: TRBJ2-7
clone_size: once
d_call: NA
cdr3_nt: TGTGCCAGCTCACCCTCCAGGCAGGCTTACGAGCAGTACTTC
cdr3_aa: CASSPSRQAYEQYF

v_call: TRBV7-2
j_call: TRBJ2-2
clone_size: NA
d_call: NA
cdr3_nt: TGTGCCAGCAGCTTGGTAGGGGACTTCACCGGGGAGCTGTTTTTT
cdr3_aa: CASSLVGDFTGELFF

v_call: TRBV9
j_call: TRBJ2-3
clone_size: NA
d_call: TRBD2
cdr3_nt: TGTGCCAGCACCTCCAACGTAGCGGGAGGGCGAGATACGCAGTATTTT
cdr3_aa: CASTSNVAGGRDTQYF

v_call: TRBV7-3
j_call: TRBJ2-1
clone_size: NA
d_call: NA
cdr3_nt: TGTGCCAGCAGCTTCGGGGACTACAATGAGCAGTTCTTC
cdr3_aa: CASSFGDYNEQFF

v_call: TRBV11-3
j_call: TRBJ2-3
clone_size: NA
d_call: TRBD2
cdr3_nt: TGTGCCAGCAGCTCACTGACTAGCGGGTACACAGATACGCAGTATTTT
cdr3_aa: CASSSLTSGYTDTQYF

v_call: TRBV27
j_call: TRBJ2-3
clone_size: NA
d_call: TRBD1
cdr3_nt: TGTGCCAGCAGATTCAGACAGGGAAGGACAGATACGCAGTATTTT
cdr3_aa: CASRFRQGRTDTQYF

v_call: TRBV28
j_call: TRBJ1-6
clone_size: once
d_call: TRBD1
cdr3_nt: TGTGCCAGCAGTGTTATGGGACAGGGGGATAATTCACCCCTCCACTTT
cdr3_aa: CASSVMGQGDNSPLHF

v_call: TRBV7-2
j_call: TRBJ2-5
clone_size: NA
d_call: TRBD2
cdr3_nt: TGTGCCAGCAGCTTAAATGGGGGAGGGGAGACCCAGTACTTC
cdr3_aa: CASSLNGGGETQYF

v_call: TRBV5-1
j_call: TRBJ2-2
clone_size: medium-sized
d_call: TRBD2
cdr3_nt: TGCGCCAGCAGCTTGGTGGGTAGCGGGAGAACCGGGGAGCTGTTTTTT
cdr3_aa: CASSLVGSGRTGELFF

v_call: TRBV27
j_call: TRBJ1-2
clone_size: NA
d_call: NA
cdr3_nt: TGTGCCAGCAGCCCGGACGGGTCCTATGGCTACACCTTC
cdr3_aa: CASSPDGSYGYTF

v_call: TRBV2
j_call: TRBJ1-1
clone_size: NA
d_call: NA
cdr3_nt: TGTGCCAGCAGTGACAGATCGGGTCGGGGGGAAGCTTTCTTT
cdr3_aa: CASSDRSGRGEAFF

v_call: TRBV10-1
j_call: TRBJ2-2
clone_size: NA
d_call: NA
cdr3_nt: TGCGCCAGCAGTGGGGCCGGGGCCGAGCTCACCGGGGAGCTGTTTTTT
cdr3_aa: CASSGAGAELTGELFF

v_call: TRBV7-8
j_call: TRBJ2-7
clone_size: NA
d_call: TRBD2
cdr3_nt: TGTGCCAGCAGCTCGTTTGGAGGCCTTAGCGGGAGCTTTTGGAGAAACGAGCAGTACTTC
cdr3_aa: CASSSFGGLSGSFWRNEQYF

v_call: TRBV6-5
j_call: TRBJ1-2
clone_size: NA
d_call: TRBD1
cdr3_nt: TGTGCCAGCAGAAACCAACAGGGGCACTATGGCTACACCTTC
cdr3_aa: CASRNQQGHYGYTF

v_call: TRBV5-8
j_call: TRBJ2-1
clone_size: NA
d_call: TRBD1
cdr3_nt: TGTGCCAGCAGTTGGAGCCGGGACAGAGCCCGTACTCGGCAGTTCTTC
cdr3_aa: CASSWSRDRARTRQFF

v_call: TRBV6-1
j_call: TRBJ2-2
clone_size: NA
d_call: TRBD2
cdr3_nt: TGTGCCAGCAGACTGACTAGCGGGAGCGCCGGGGAGCTGTTTTTT
cdr3_aa: CASRLTSGSAGELFF

v_call: TRBV11-3
j_call: TRBJ2-5
clone_size: NA
d_call: TRBD2
cdr3_nt: TGTGCCAGCAGCTTAGGGCTAGCGGGGCCCTTAGAGACCCAGTACTTC
cdr3_aa: CASSLGLAGPLETQYF

v_call: TRBV4-2
j_call: TRBJ2-7
clone_size: NA
d_call: NA
cdr3_nt: TGTGCCAGCAGCCAAGACACGGGGGGCGAATACGAGCAGTACTTC
cdr3_aa: CASSQDTGGEYEQYF

v_call: TRBV13
j_call: TRBJ2-1
clone_size: NA
d_call: TRBD1
cdr3_nt: TGTGCCAGCAGCCTATGGGACAGAGCGAACAATGAGCAGTTCTTC
cdr3_aa: CASSLWDRANNEQFF

v_call: TRBV10-3
j_call: TRBJ2-3
clone_size: NA
d_call: TRBD2
cdr3_nt: TGTGCCATCAGTATGACTGGGAGGGGCACAGATACGCAGTATTTT
cdr3_aa: CAISMTGRGTDTQYF

v_call: TRBV28
j_call: TRBJ1-5
clone_size: NA
d_call: NA
cdr3_nt: TGTGCCGGGGGGCAGTACAATCAGCCCCAGCATTTT
cdr3_aa: CAGGQYNQPQHF

v_call: TRBV30
j_call: TRBJ1-1
clone_size: NA
d_call: NA
cdr3_nt: TGTGCCTGGCTTTCGGGAGATATAACTGAAGCTTTCTTT
cdr3_aa: CAWLSGDITEAFF

v_call: TRBV6-1
j_call: TRBJ1-1
clone_size: NA
d_call: NA
cdr3_nt: TGTGCCAGCAGCTCCGGGCAGGGAGCTTTCTTT
cdr3_aa: CASSSGQGAFF

v_call: TRBV19
j_call: TRBJ2-5
clone_size: NA
d_call: TRBD2
cdr3_nt: TGTGCCAGTAGTATGTTCCTAGCGGACCAAGAGACCCAGTACTTC
cdr3_aa: CASSMFLADQETQYF

v_call: TRBV5-1
j_call: TRBJ1-2
clone_size: NA
d_call: TRBD1
cdr3_nt: TGCGCCAGCAGCCCAGGGGGCCTCGGCTACACCTTC
cdr3_aa: CASSPGGLGYTF

v_call: TRBV6-4
j_call: TRBJ2-7
clone_size: NA
d_call: TRBD2
cdr3_nt: TGTGCCAGCCGCACGCTACTAGCGGAAACCTACGAGCAGTACTTC
cdr3_aa: CASRTLLAETYEQYF

v_call: TRBV2
j_call: TRBJ2-3
clone_size: NA
d_call: TRBD1
cdr3_nt: TGTGCCAGCAGGAGGGGGCCCAGCACAGATACGCAGTATTTT
cdr3_aa: CASRRGPSTDTQYF

v_call: TRBV15
j_call: TRBJ2-5
clone_size: NA
d_call: TRBD2
cdr3_nt: TGTGCCACCAGCAGGGCGGGAGCCTCCCAAGAGACCCAGTACTTC
cdr3_aa: CATSRAGASQETQYF

v_call: TRBV28
j_call: TRBJ2-7
clone_size: NA
d_call: TRBD1
cdr3_nt: TGTGCCAGCAGTTCCAGGGACAGGGAATACGAGCAGTACTTC
cdr3_aa: CASSSRDREYEQYF

v_call: TRBV4-1
j_call: TRBJ2-7
clone_size: medium-sized
d_call: NA
cdr3_nt: TGCGCCAGCAGCCAAGAATTTGGGGCAGGGATATACGAGCAGTACTTC
cdr3_aa: CASSQEFGAGIYEQYF